This T cell receptor (beta chain) stems from a study of human T cells and chemical hapten exposure. This clonotype was seen ten or more times. What it binds is not known. The CDR3 extends over 15 amino acids. V was shortened by 6 bases and J by 0 bases, with 12 bases between the two germline ends. CDR1 is SEHNR, CDR2 FQNEAQ, per germline (reference sequence). Time point defined: pre-sensitization, week 0. This sample's treatment: therapeutic diphenylcyclopropenone sensitization with weekly scalp DPC. TCRdb re-derived calls from the RACE reads in MiXCR, one entry per CDR3 protein. This table has around 380,000 distinct CDR3 sequences, roughly 6% appearing once. Study conclusions and caveats: DPC sensitization produced no change in TCRs with frequency above 1 in 1000. Alopecia was present in the donors, so their immune response may differ from healthy people's.

The TCR sequence derives from a woman aged 18-35 years with alopecia areata. Some clones in this sample may be carry-over from other donors' samples. The chain combines TRBV7-9 with TRBJ1-5; tentatively, D is TRBD1 (6 bases). Sequencing used whole blood, obtained in connection with sensitization to the hapten diphenylcyclopropenone (DPC). CDR3 in DNA: TGTGCCAGCAGTTCCGGGGGACATAGCAATCAGCCCCAGCATTTT. Residues: CASSSGGHSNQPQHF.